A single sample gave rise to the 10 T cell receptor beta chains below, sequenced in a study of identical twins. TCRdb re-analysed the 5' RACE reads in MiXCR, keeping a single row per CDR3 protein. Of hundreds of thousands of distinct CDR3 sequences listed, less than 7% are singletons. Material for sequencing was naive T cells sorted from blood. The receptor set was obtained from a man between 18 and 35 years old in good health.

The V and J genes are TRBV4-3 and TRBJ2-2; TRBD2 matches at 14 bases. Germline CDR1 and CDR2: LGHNA and YSLEER. The junction had 7 bases not matched to a gene; V was cut back by 2 bases and J by 5 bases. The CDR3 runs to 18 residues. CDR3 coding DNA: TGCGCCAGCAGCCAAACTCCGGGACTAGCGGGAGTGACCGGGGAGCTGTTTTTT. It codes for CASSQTPGLAGVTGELFF.

At least ten counts were recorded for this clonotype. This chain joins TRBV7-2 and TRBJ2-7; 11 bases map to TRBD1. This CDR3 has 15 residues. CDR1 SGHTA and CDR2 FQGNSA come from the germline V gene. The V gene end was trimmed by 5 bases and the J gene end by 3 bases; junction bases not matched to a gene: 6. The CDR3 DNA reads TGTGCCAGCAGCCGAGGGGACAGGGGGATCTACGAGCAGTACTTC. This codes for CASSRGDRGIYEQYF.

This clonotype was found many times. This rearrangement joins TRBV10-3 to TRBJ2-7, with D unresolved. V was clipped by 0 bases and J by 5 bases, with 17 bases between them. The CDR3 length is 16 residues. Germline V lookup: CDR1 ENHRY, CDR2 SYGVKD. The CDR3 loop reads CAISESSALGSDEQYF. The CDR3 DNA reads as TGTGCCATCAGTGAGTCTTCGGCCCTAGGATCCGACGAGCAGTACTTC.

This clonotype came up a few times. This chain uses TRBV6-2 or TRBV6-3 with TRBJ2-7; 7 positions match TRBD1. Germline lookup yields CDR1 MNHEY and CDR2 SVGEGT. This CDR3 is built from 14 residues. J gave up 1 base and V 0 bases, and 0 bases lay outside the gene matches. The CDR3 loop is CASSYSDRSYEQYF. The CDR3 DNA reads as TGTGCCAGCAGTTACTCGGACAGGTCCTACGAGCAGTACTTC.

This clonotype has just a few counts. The gene calls are TRBV10-3 and TRBJ2-7; 10 bases map to TRBD2. The germline CDR1 and CDR2 sequences are ENHRY and SYGVKD. The ends lost 4 bases at V and 3 bases at J; junction bases unmatched: 15. This CDR3 is built from 18 residues. The chain's CDR3 is CAISVAPGLAGVNYEQYF. CDR3 nucleotides: TGTGCCATCAGTGTCGCCCCGGGGCTAGCGGGAGTTAACTACGAGCAGTACTTC.

This clonotype has at least ten counts. CDR3 in DNA: TGTGCCAGCAGTTATAACGGACAGGGCGCCTACGAGCAGTACTTC. Protein: CASSYNGQGAYEQYF. This chain joins TRBV7-2 and TRBJ2-7; the match to TRBD1 covers 8 bases. CDR1 and CDR2 from the germline V gene are SGHTA and FQGNSA. The CDR3 is 15 amino acids. With 6 bases clipped from V and 2 bases from J, the junction kept 9 bases outside the gene matches.

Many counts were recorded for this clonotype. CDR3 region: CASSPLGAGRNNEQFF. DNA for the CDR3: TGTGCCAGCAGCCCCTTAGGAGCGGGACGAAACAATGAGCAGTTCTTC. V is TRBV14 and J is TRBJ2-1, with 7 bases identical to TRBD2. The ends lost 4 bases at V and 5 bases at J; junction bases unmatched: 11. The germline CDR1 and CDR2 sequences are SGHDN and FVKESK. CDR3 size: 16 residues. Supplemented by reference TRBV14 and TRBJ2-1, the full variable domain reads EAGVTQFPSHSVIEKGQTVTLRCDPISGHDNLYWYRRVMGKEIKFLLHFVKESKQDESGMPNNRFLAERTGGTYSTLKVQPAELEDSGVYFCASSPLGAGRNNEQFFGPGTRLTVL.

This clonotype came up a few times. J is TRBJ1-2 and V is TRBV7-2; TRBD1 might be the D (5 bases). The CDR3 consists of 13 residues. Trimming left V 2 bases short and J 6 bases short, with 10 bases between. CDR1 is SGHTA and CDR2 is FQGNSA in the germline V gene. CDR3 nucleotide sequence: TGTGCCAGCAGCTTAAATATCAGGGATGGCTACACCTTC. Protein: CASSLNIRDGYTF.

The rearrangement links TRBV7-2 to TRBJ2-3, with TRBD2 matching over 9 bases. V was clipped by 3 bases and J by 4 bases; unmatched bases: 8. The CDR3 is 16 residues long. Germline CDR1 and CDR2: SGHTA and FQGNSA. In DNA form, the CDR3 reads TGTGCCAGCAGCTTGGTTAGCGGGAGTGGGGCAGATACGCAGTATTTT. It is translated as CASSLVSGSGADTQYF.

The chain is built from TRBV20-1 and TRBJ2-6; no definite D call. This CDR3 contains 17 residues. Looked up from germline, CDR1 is DFQATT and CDR2 is SNEGSKA (reference sequence). The ends were cut back, 0 bases at V and 0 bases at J, with 12 bases in the middle. The CDR3 reads CSAREFPPTSGANVLTF. In DNA form, the CDR3 reads TGCAGTGCTAGAGAATTCCCACCAACCTCTGGGGCCAACGTCCTGACTTTC.